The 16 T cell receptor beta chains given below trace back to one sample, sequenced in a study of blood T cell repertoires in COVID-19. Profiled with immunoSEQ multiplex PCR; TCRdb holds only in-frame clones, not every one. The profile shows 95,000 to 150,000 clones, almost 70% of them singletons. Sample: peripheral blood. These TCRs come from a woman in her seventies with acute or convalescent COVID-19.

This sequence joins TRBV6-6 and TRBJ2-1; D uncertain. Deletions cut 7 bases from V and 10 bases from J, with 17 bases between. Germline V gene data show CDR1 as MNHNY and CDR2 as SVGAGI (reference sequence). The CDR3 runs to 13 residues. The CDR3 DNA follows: TGTGCCAGCAACGAAGTTATGGTTCGGGAGCAGTTCTTC. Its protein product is CASNEVMVREQFF.

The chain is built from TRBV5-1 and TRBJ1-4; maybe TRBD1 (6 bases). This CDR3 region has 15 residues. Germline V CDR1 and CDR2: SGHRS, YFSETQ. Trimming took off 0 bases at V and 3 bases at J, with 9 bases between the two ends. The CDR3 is CASSLGQAPNEKLFF. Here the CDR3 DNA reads TGCGCCAGCAGCTTGGGACAGGCACCTAATGAAAAACTGTTTTTT.

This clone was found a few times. CDR3 sequence (DNA): TGTGCCAGCAATCGGGGGGCCCGCTCCTACGAGCAGTACTTC. It is translated as CASNRGARSYEQYF. V gene TRBV2 combines with J gene TRBJ2-7; D is perhaps TRBD2 (7 bases). V was pared by 7 bases and J by 0 bases, with 13 bases between. CDR3 length equals 14 residues. The germline CDR1 and CDR2 sequences are SNHLY and FYNNEI.

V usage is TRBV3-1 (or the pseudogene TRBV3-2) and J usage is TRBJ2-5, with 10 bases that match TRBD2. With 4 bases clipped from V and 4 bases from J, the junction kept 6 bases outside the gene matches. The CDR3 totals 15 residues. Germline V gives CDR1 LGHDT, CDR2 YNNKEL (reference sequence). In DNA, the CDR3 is TGTGCCAGCAGCCCCTCTAGCGGGAGTTTAGAGACCCAGTACTTC. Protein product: CASSPSSGSLETQYF.

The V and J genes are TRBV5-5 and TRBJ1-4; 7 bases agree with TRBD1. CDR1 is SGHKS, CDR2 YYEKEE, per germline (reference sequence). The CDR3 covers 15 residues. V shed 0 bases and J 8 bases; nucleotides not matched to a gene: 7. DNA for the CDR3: TGTGCCAGCAGCTTGGAACAGGGGATCGGAGAAAAACTGTTTTTT. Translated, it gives CASSLEQGIGEKLFF. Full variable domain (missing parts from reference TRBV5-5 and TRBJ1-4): DAGVTQSPTHLIKTRGQQVTLRCSPISGHKSVSWYQQVLGQGPQFIFQYYEKEERGRGNFPDRFSARQFPNYSSELNVNALLLGDSALYLCASSLEQGIGEKLFFGSGTQLSVL.

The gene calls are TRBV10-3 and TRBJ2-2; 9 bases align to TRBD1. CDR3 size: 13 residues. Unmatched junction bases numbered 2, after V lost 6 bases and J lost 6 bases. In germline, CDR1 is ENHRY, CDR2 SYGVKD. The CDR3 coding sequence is TGTGCCATCAGGGGACAGGGAGCCGGGGAGCTGTTTTTT. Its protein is CAIRGQGAGELFF.

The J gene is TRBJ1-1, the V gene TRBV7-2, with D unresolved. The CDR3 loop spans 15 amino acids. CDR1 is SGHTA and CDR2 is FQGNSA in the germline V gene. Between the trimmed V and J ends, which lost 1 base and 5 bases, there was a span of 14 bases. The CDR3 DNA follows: TGTGCCAGCAGCTTAGGTCTGGGTTCAGGAACTGAAGCTTTCTTT. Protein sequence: CASSLGLGSGTEAFF. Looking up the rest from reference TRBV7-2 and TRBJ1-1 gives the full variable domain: GAGVSQSPSNKVTEKGKDVELRCDPISGHTALYWYRQSLGQGLEFLIYFQGNSAPDKSGLPSDRFSAERTGGSVSTLTIQRTQQEDSAVYLCASSLGLGSGTEAFFGQGTRLTVV.

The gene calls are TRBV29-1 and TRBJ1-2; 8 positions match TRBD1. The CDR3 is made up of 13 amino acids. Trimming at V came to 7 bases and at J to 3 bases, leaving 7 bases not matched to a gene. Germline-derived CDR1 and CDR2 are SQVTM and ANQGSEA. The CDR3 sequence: CSAPTDRDYGYTF. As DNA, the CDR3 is TGCAGCGCGCCTACGGACAGGGACTATGGCTACACCTTC.

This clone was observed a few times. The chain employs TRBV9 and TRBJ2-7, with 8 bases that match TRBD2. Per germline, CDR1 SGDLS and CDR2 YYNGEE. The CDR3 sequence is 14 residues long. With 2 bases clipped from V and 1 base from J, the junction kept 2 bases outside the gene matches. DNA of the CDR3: TGTGCCAGCAGCGTCGGGGGGGAGTCCTACGAGCAGTACTTC. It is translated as CASSVGGESYEQYF.

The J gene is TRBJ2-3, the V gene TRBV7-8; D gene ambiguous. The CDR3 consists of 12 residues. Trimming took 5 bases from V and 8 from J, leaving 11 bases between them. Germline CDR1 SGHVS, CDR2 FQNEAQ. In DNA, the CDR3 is TGTGCCAGCAGCCATAACCCGGGTACGCAGTATTTT. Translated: CASSHNPGTQYF.

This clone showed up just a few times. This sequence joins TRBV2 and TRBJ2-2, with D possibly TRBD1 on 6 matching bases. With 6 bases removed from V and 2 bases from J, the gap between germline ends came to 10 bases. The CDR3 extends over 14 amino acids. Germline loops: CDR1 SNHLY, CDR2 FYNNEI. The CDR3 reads CASRDSPNTGELFF. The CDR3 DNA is TGTGCCAGCAGGGACAGCCCCAACACCGGGGAGCTGTTTTTT.

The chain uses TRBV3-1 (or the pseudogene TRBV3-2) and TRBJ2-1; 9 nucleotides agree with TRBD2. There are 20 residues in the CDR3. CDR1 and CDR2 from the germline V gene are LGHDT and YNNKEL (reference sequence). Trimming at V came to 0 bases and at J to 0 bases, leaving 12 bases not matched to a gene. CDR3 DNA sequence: TGTGCCAGCAGCCAAGAGGGCCGGGGGCTAGCGGGGATCTCCTACAATGAGCAGTTCTTC. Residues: CASSQEGRGLAGISYNEQFF.

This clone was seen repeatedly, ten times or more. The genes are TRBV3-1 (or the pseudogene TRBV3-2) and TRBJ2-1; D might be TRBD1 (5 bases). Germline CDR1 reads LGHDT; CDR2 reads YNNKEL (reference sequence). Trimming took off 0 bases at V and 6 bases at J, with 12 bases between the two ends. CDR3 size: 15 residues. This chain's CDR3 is CASSQDGARSNEQFF. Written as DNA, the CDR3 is TGTGCCAGCAGCCAAGATGGGGCTAGGAGCAATGAGCAGTTCTTC.

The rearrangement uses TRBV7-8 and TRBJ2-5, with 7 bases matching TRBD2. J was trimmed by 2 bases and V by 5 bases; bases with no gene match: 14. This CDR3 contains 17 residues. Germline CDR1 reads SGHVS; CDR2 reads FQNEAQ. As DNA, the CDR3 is TGTGCCAGCAGCGGCCTGGTAGCGGGTCTGGGGCAAGAGACCCAGTACTTC. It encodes CASSGLVAGLGQETQYF.

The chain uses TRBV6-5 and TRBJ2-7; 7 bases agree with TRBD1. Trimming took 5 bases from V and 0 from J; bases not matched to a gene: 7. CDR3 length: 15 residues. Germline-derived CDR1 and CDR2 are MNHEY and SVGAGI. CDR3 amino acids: CASSQETGPSYEQYF. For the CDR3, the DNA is TGTGCCAGCAGTCAGGAGACAGGGCCCTCCTACGAGCAGTACTTC.

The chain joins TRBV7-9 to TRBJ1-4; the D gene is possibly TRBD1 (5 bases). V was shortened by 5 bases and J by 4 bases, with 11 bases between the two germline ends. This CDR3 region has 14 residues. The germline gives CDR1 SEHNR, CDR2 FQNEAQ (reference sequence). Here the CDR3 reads CASSPGVNNEKLFF. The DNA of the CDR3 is TGTGCCAGCAGCCCGGGGGTTAATAATGAAAAACTGTTTTTT.